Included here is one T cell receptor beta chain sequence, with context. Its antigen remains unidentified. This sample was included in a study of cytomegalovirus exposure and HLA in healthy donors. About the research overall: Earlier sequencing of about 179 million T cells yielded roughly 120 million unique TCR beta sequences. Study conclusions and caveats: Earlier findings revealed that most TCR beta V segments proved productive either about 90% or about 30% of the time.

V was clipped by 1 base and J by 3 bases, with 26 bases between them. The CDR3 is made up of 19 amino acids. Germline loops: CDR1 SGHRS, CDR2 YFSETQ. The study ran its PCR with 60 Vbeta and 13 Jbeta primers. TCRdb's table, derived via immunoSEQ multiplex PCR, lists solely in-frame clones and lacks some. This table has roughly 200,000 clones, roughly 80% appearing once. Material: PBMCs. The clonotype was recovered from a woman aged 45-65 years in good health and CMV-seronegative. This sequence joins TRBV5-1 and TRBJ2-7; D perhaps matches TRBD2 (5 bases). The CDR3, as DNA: TGCGCCAGCAGCTTGTCTTTCTCAATCCGGACTTATCGTCTCTACGAGCAGTACTTC. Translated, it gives CASSLSFSIRTYRLYEQYF.